This T cell receptor beta chain was observed in a study of response to subunit inactivated influenza vaccine. Broader study findings: Authors suggested each seasonal flu vaccination may recruit only limited numbers of new T cells.

The germline V and J ends were trimmed by 2 bases and 6 bases, with 7 bases remaining between them. The CDR3 runs 13 residues. One entry per CDR3 protein, called by TCRdb with MiXCR from the RT-PCR reads. The sample has 450,000 to 600,000 distinct CDR3 sequences, 7.6% seen once. This clonotype was found many times. As yet, its antigen is unknown. Sequenced here: PBMCs from blood, sampled around 2 years after vaccination. The TCR sequence derives from a man aged 45 to 70 who received an inactivated influenza vaccine. The chain is built from TRBV12-3 or TRBV12-4 and TRBJ2-2, with D perhaps given as TRBD1 or TRBD2 (5 bases each). DNA for the CDR3: TGTGCCAGCAGTTTAACGGGGCCCGGGGAGCTGTTTTTT. Translated, it gives CASSLTGPGELFF.